This T cell receptor beta chain is drawn from a study of blood T cell repertoires in COVID-19 (dated by TCRdb to 2020 to 2021). Looking at the study overall: Collaborator samples came from the United States, Italy and Spain and covered acute and convalescent phases of COVID-19. The prospective study material was composed of cDNA or gDNA derived from T cells, B-cell-depleted T cells, or PBMCs. Deeply sampled blood TCRbeta repertoires from subjects exposed to, actively infected with, or recovered from COVID-19 were included in the dataset. Where HLA class I and class II types were available, the types were taken from metadata supplied by the sample provider, not from assay-based typing. The repertoires were released in a freely available public database meant as a resource for research on the immune response to SARS-CoV-2. Samples came from the ongoing ImmuneRACE study (first 160 participants) plus 1,254 subjects from 6 global collaborators. A de-identified subject ID, COVID-19 status, age in years and sex were almost always included in the sample metadata.

Study-wide findings and limitations: How much clinical and demographic metadata was included differed by source and by participant, and the metadata was provided uncurated.

As regards this clone: What this receptor recognizes is not known. Base-call qualities are not available, and no considerably larger clone is one nucleotide away.

The immunoSEQ Assay, a bias-controlled multiplex PCR, was used to amplify TCRbeta CDR3 regions from genomic DNA. Concerning the study's data processing: The number of nucleated cells in each sample was estimated by amplification of reference gene primers within the assay. To quantify the absolute abundance of each unique TCRbeta CDR3 rearrangement, sequence reads were collapsed and filtered. For each sample, productive Simpson clonality was calculated by taking the square root of Simpson's diversity index across productive rearrangements. In TCRdb, the immuneACCESS table is reduced to in-frame sequences with V and J assigned. These tables do not hold every clone; where another copy was compared, an unresolved V gene accounts for under half, and the others remain unexplained. V, J and clone size are taken as reported in that table, and D and trimming were inferred from the DNA itself. Within this sample are about 260,000 clones, with about 86% of them counted one time only. The ten largest clones add up to over 4% of the sample.

Participants in the prospective study were enrolled through a virtual design, were aged roughly 18 to 100 years, and lived in 20 to 30 United States geographic areas. To assign participants to cohorts, the prospective study relied on clinical history that participants themselves reported in a screening survey and a study questionnaire. In the prospective study, whole blood, serum and a nasopharyngeal or oropharyngeal swab were collected from each participant by mobile phlebotomists. Prospective study participants could optionally give additional blood draws and questionnaires over an approximately two-month period. Before DNA extraction, prospective study blood samples were shipped either frozen or at room temperature. V ends up 4 bases short and J 4 bases short, with an unmatched junction base count of 5. From the cysteine through the phenylalanine, the CDR3 covers 14 amino acids. This entry keeps only the CDR3 DNA: 42 bases, framed from base 1. CDR1 and CDR2 were assigned from the germline V gene (reference sequence) as LGHDT and YNNKEL.

Material: PBMCs or T cells enriched from blood (not recorded which). The V and J segments used are TRBV3-1 (or the pseudogene TRBV3-2) and TRBJ2-3; 7 nucleotides in the junction match TRBD2. The TCR originated in a man between 25 and 39 years old with acute COVID-19. CDR3 loop: CASSRRGTADTQYF. In nucleotide form, the sequence is TGTGCCAGCAGCCGGCGGGGGACGGCAGATACGCAGTATTTT.